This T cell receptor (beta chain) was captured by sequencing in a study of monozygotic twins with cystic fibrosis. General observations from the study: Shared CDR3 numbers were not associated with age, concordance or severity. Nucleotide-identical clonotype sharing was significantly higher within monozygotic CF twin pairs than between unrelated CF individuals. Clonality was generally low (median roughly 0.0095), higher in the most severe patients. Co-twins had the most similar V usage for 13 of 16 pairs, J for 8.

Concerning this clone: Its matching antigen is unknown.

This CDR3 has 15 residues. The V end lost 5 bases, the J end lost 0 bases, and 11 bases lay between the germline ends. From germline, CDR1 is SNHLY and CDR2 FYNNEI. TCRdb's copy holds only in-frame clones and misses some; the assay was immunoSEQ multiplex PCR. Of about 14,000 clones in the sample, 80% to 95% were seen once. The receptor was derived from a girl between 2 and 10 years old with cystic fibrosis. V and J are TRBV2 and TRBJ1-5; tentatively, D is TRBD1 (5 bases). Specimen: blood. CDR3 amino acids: CASSQGGASNQPQHF. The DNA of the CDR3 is TGTGCCAGCAGTCAGGGCGGGGCTAGCAATCAGCCCCAGCATTTT.